This T cell receptor beta chain emerged from a study of T cell responses to AZD1222 COVID-19 vaccine. Study background: Pooled in the analysis were second doses at about 4 or about 12 weeks. Findings of the study overall: All repertoire sampling was performed exclusively after the peak T cell response. A rise in Spike-specific TCR breadth and depth followed two AZD1222 doses. Baseline seropositives among AZD1222 recipients totaled only five or six.

The data were produced by immunoSEQ multiplex PCR, yet TCRdb's version contains in-frame clones alone and is incomplete. Among about 55,000 clones, roughly 90% were seen once, and the ten largest hold roughly 2.1%. CDR3 length: 13 amino acids. The germline V gene encodes CDR1 SQVTM and CDR2 ANQGSEA. V shed 1 base and J 6 bases; nucleotides not matched to a gene: 2. As for this clone: Its antigen remains unknown.

This chain joins TRBV29-1 and TRBJ1-4, with TRBD1 matching 7 bases. The sample was peripheral blood, taken on day 0 of AZD1222 vaccination. This clonotype originated in an adult in good health. The CDR3 here is CSVEGGQYEKLFF. CDR3 nucleotides: TGCAGCGTTGAAGGGGGACAGTATGAAAAACTGTTTTTT.